The T cell receptor (beta chain) described here comes from a study of blood T cell repertoires in COVID-19. Study processing details: How many nucleated cells were present was estimated from reference gene primer amplification. Data came from immunoSEQ multiplex PCR; TCRdb stores just in-frame clones and leaves some out. That table is the source of V, J and clone size, and D and trimming were worked out from the DNA. The sample has 300,000 or so clones, over 80% seen once. Germline V CDR1 and CDR2: SGHAT, FQNNGV. This CDR3 comprises 15 residues. Trimming cost V 5 bases and J 3 bases, with 13 bases left between them.

This receptor was taken from a woman aged 40 to 50 with acute or convalescent COVID-19. Sequencing was performed on peripheral blood. The chain is built from TRBV11-2 and TRBJ2-2; D is perhaps TRBD2 (6 bases). CDR3: CASSRGWGDTGELFF. The CDR3 coding sequence is TGTGCCAGCAGCCGAGGTTGGGGGGACACCGGGGAGCTGTTTTTT.